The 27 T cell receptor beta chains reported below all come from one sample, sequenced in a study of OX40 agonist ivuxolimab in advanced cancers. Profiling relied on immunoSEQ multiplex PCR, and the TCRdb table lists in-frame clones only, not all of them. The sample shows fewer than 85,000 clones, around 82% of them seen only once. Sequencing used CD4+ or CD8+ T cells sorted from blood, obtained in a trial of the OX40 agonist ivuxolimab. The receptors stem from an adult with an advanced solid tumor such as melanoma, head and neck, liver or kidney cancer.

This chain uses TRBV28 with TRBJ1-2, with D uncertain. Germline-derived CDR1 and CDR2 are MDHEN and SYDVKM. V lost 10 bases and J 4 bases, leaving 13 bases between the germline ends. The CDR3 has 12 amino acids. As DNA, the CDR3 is TGTGCCATACAGACTGGTCTCTATGGCTACACCTTC. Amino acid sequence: CAIQTGLYGYTF.

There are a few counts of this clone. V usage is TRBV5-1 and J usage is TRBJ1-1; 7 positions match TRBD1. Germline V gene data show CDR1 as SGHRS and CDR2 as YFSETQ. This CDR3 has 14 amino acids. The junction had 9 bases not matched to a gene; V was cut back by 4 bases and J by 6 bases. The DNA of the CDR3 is TGCGCCAGCAGCCCCCAGGGGGTTAAAGCTGAAGCTTTCTTT. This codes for CASSPQGVKAEAFF.

The CDR3 DNA follows: TGTGCCAGCAGCCCCAACCCGGACAGGGAGCATGAGCAGTTCTTC. Amino acid sequence: CASSPNPDREHEQFF. The gene calls are TRBV4-2 and TRBJ2-1; 8 bases agree with TRBD1. The CDR3 has 15 amino acids. CDR1 is LGHNA, CDR2 YNFKEQ, per germline. Trimming removed 4 bases from V and 8 bases from J; junction bases left unmatched: 10.

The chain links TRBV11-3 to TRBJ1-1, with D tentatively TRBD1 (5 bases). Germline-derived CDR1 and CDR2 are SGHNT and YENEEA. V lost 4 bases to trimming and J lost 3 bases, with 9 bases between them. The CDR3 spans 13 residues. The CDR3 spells CASSSGGYTEAFF. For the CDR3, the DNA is TGTGCCAGCAGCTCGGGGGGATACACTGAAGCTTTCTTT. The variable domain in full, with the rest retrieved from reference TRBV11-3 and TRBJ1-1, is EAGVVQSPRYKIIEKKQPVAFWCNPISGHNTLYWYLQNLGQGPELLIRYENEEAVDDSQLPKDRFSAERLKGVDSTLKIQPAELGDSAVYLCASSSGGYTEAFFGQGTRLTVV.

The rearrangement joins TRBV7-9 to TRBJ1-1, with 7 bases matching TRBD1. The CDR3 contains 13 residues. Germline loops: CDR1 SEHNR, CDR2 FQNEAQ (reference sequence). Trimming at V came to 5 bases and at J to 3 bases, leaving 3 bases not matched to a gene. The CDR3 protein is CASSTDRDTEAFF. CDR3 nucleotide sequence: TGTGCCAGCAGCACTGACAGGGACACTGAAGCTTTCTTT.

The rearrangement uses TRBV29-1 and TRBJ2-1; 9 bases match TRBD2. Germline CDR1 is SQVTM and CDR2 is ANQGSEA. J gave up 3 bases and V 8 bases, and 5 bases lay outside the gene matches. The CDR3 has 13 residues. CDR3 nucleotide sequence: TGCAGCCTTAGCGGGGGCTACTACAATGAGCAGTTCTTC. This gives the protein CSLSGGYYNEQFF.

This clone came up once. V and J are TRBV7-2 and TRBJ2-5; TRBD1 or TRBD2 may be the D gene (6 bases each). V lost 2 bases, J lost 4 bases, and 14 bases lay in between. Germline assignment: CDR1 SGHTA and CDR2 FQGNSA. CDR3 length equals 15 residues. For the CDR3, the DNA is TGTGCCAGCAGCTTAAGCCGGGGGCGAGGAGAGACCCAGTACTTC. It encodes CASSLSRGRGETQYF.

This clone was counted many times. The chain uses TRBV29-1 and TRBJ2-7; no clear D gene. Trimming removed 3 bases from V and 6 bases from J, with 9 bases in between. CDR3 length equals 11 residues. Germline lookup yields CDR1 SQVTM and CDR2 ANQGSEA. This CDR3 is CSVDGGAEQYF. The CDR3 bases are TGCAGCGTTGACGGCGGTGCCGAGCAGTACTTC.

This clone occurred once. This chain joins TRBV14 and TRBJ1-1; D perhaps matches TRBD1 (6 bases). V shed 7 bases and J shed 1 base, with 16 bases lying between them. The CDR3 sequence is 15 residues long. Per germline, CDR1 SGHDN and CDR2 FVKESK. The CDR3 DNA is TGTGCCAGCAAGCTGCAGGGACAACCGAACACTGAAGCTTTCTTT. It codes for CASKLQGQPNTEAFF. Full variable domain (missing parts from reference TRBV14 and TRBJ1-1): EAGVTQFPSHSVIEKGQTVTLRCDPISGHDNLYWYRRVMGKEIKFLLHFVKESKQDESGMPNNRFLAERTGGTYSTLKVQPAELEDSGVYFCASKLQGQPNTEAFFGQGTRLTVV.

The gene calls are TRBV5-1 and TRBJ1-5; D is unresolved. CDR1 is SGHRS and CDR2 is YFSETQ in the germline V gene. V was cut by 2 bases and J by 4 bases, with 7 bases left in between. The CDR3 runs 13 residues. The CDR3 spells CASSFGPNQPQHF. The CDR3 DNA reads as TGCGCCAGCAGCTTCGGACCTAATCAGCCCCAGCATTTT. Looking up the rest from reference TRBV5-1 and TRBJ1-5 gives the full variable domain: KAGVTQTPRYLIKTRGQQVTLSCSPISGHRSVSWYQQTPGQGLQFLFEYFSETQRNKGNFPGRFSGRQFSNSRSEMNVSTLELGDSALYLCASSFGPNQPQHFGDGTRLSIL.

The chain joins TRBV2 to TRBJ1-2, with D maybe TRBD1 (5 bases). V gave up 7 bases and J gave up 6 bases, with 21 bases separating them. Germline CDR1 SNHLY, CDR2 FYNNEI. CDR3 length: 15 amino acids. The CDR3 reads CASTRSLGEGNGYTF. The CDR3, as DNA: TGTGCCAGCACGAGGTCGCTAGGGGAAGGGAATGGCTACACCTTC.

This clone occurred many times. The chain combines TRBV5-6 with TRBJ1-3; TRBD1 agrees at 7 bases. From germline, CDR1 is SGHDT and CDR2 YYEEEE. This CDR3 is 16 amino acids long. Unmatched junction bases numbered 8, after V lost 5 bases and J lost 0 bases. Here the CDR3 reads CASRGTAPISGNTIYF. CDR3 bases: TGTGCCAGCAGGGGGACAGCACCTATCTCTGGAAACACCATATATTTT. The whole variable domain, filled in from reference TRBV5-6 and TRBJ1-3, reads DAGVTQSPTHLIKTRGQQVTLRCSPKSGHDTVSWYQQALGQGPQFIFQYYEEEERQRGNFPDRFSGHQFPNYSSELNVNALLLGDSALYLCASRGTAPISGNTIYFGEGSWLTVV.

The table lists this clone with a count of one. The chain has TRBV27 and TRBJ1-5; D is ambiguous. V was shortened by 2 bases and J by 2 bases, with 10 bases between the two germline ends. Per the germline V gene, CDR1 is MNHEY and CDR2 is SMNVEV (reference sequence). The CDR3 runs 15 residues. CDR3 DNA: TGTGCCAGCAGTTTAGAGGGAATGGGCAATCAGCCCCAGCATTTT. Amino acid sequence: CASSLEGMGNQPQHF.

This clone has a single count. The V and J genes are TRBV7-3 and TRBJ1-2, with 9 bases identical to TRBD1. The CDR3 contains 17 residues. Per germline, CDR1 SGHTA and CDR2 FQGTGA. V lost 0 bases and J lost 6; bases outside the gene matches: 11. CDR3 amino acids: CASSLTGDRDAGNGYTF. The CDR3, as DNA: TGTGCCAGCAGCTTAACGGGGGACAGGGACGCCGGAAATGGCTACACCTTC.

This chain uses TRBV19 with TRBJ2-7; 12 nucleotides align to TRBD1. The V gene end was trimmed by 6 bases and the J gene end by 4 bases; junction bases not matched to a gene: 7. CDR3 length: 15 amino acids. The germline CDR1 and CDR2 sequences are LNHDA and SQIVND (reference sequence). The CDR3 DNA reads TGTGCCAGTAGGGGGACAGGGGGCGCGGGGTACGAGCAGTACTTC. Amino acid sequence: CASRGTGGAGYEQYF.

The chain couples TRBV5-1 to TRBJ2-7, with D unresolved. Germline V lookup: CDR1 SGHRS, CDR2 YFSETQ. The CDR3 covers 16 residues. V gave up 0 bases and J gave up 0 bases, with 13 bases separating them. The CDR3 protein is CASSLAGQASSYEQYF. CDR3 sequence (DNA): TGCGCCAGCAGCTTGGCCGGGCAGGCCTCCTCCTACGAGCAGTACTTC.

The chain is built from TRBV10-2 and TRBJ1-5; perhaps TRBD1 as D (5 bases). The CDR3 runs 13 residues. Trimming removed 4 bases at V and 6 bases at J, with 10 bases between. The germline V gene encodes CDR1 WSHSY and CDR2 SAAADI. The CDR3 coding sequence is TGCGCCAGCAGTGCAGGGATTCGTCAGCCCCAGCATTTT. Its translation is CASSAGIRQPQHF.

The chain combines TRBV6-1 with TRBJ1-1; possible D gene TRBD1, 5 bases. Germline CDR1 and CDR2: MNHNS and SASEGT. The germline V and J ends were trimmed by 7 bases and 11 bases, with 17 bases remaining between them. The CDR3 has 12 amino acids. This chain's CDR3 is CASNGRGEVAFF. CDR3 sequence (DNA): TGTGCCAGCAACGGAAGGGGAGAGGTGGCTTTCTTT.

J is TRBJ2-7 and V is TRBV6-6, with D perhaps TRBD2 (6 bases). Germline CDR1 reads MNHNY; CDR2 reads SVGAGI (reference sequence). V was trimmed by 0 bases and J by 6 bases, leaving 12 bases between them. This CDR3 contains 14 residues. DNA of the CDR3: TGTGCCAGCAGTTACTCGATTTCCGGGGGCGAGCAGTACTTC. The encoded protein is CASSYSISGGEQYF.

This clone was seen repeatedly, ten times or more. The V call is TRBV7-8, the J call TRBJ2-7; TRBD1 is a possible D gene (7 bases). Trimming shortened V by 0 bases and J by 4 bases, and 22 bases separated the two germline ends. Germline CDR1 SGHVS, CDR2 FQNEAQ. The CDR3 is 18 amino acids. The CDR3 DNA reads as TGTGCCAGCAGCTTAGCGATGAGTGGGGCGGCAGGGGGGTACGAGCAGTACTTC. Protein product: CASSLAMSGAAGGYEQYF.

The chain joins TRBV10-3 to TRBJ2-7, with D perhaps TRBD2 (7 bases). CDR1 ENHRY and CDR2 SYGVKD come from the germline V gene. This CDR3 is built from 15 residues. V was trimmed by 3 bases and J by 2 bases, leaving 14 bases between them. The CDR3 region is CAISEGGDNTYEQYF. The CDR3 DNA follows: TGTGCCATCAGTGAAGGGGGGGACAACACCTACGAGCAGTACTTC.

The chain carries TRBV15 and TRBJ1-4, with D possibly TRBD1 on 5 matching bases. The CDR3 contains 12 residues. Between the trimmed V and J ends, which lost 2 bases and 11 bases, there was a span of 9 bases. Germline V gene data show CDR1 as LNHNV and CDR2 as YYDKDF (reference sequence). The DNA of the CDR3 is TGTGCCACCAGCAGATTGGAGGGGAAACTGTTTTTT. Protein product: CATSRLEGKLFF.

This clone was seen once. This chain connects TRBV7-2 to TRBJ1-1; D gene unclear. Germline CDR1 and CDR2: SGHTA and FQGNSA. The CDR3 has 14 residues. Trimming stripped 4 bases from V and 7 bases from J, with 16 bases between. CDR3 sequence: CASSSYSTTSEAFF. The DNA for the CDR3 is TGTGCCAGCAGCTCGTACAGCACTACCAGTGAAGCTTTCTTT. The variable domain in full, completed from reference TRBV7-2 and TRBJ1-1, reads GAGVSQSPSNKVTEKGKDVELRCDPISGHTALYWYRQSLGQGLEFLIYFQGNSAPDKSGLPSDRFSAERTGGSVSTLTIQRTQQEDSAVYLCASSSYSTTSEAFFGQGTRLTVV.

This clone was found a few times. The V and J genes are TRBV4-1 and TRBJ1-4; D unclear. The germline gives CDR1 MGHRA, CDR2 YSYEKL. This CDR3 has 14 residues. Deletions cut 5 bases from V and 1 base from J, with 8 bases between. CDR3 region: CASSSGRTNEKLFF. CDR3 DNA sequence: TGCGCCAGCAGCTCCGGCCGAACTAATGAAAAACTGTTTTTT.

CDR3 nucleotides: TGCGCCAGCAGCTTGTTAGCAGGGCAGGGGCCGGTAACTAATGAAAAACTGTTTTTT. Its translation: CASSLLAGQGPVTNEKLFF. The chain uses TRBV5-1 and TRBJ1-4, with a possible D match to TRBD1 (6 bases). The CDR3 consists of 19 residues. Germline CDR1 reads SGHRS; CDR2 reads YFSETQ. Trimming took 1 base from V and 1 from J, leaving 20 bases between them. Combining the CDR3 with reference TRBV5-1 and TRBJ1-4 gives the whole variable domain KAGVTQTPRYLIKTRGQQVTLSCSPISGHRSVSWYQQTPGQGLQFLFEYFSETQRNKGNFPGRFSGRQFSNSRSEMNVSTLELGDSALYLCASSLLAGQGPVTNEKLFFGSGTQLSVL.

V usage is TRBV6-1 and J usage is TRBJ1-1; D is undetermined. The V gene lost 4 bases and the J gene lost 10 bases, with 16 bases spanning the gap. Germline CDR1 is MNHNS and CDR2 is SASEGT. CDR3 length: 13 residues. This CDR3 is CASSVEPHRGAFF. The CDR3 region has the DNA TGTGCCAGCAGTGTGGAACCCCACCGTGGAGCTTTCTTT.

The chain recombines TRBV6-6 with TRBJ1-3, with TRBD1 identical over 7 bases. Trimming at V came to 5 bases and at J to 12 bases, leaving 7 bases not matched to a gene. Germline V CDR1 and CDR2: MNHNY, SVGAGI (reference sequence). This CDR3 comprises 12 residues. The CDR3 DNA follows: TGTGCCAGCAGTACAGGGGCCGTGAGCATATATTTT. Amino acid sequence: CASSTGAVSIYF.